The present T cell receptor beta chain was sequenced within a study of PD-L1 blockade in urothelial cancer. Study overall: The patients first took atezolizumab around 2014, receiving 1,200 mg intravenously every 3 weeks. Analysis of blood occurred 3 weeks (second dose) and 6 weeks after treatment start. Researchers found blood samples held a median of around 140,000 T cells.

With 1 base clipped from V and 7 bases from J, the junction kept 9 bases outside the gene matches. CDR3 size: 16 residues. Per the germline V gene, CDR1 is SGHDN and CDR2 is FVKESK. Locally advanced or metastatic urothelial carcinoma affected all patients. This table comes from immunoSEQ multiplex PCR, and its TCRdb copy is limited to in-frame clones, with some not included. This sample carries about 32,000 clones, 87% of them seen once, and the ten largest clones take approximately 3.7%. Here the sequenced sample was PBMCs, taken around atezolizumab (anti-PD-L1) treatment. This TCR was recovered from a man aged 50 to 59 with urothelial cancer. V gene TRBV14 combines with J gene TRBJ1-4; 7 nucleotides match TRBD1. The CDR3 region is CASSQGNRGLAEKLFF. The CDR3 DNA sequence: TGTGCCAGCAGCCAAGGCAACAGGGGACTAGCTGAAAAACTGTTTTTT.